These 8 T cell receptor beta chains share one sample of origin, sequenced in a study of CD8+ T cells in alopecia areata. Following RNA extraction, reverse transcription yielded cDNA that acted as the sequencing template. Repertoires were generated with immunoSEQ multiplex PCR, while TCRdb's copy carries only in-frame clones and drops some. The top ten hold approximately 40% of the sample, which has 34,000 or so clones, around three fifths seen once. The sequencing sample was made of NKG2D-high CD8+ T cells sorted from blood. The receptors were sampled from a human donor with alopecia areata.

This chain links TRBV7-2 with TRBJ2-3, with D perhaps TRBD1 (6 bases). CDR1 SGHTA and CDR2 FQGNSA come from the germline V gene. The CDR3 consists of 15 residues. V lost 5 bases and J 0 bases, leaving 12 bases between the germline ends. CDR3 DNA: TGTGCCAGCAGCGCTGGGCAGGGGAGCACAGATACGCAGTATTTT. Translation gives CASSAGQGSTDTQYF.

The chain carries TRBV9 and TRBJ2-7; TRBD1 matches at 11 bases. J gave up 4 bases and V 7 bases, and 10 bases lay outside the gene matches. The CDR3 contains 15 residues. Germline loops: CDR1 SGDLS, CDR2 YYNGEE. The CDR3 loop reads CASSRGTGGTYEQYF. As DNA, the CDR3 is TGTGCCAGCTCCAGGGGGACAGGGGGAACATACGAGCAGTACTTC.

CDR3 in amino acids: CASSSSETGVVEAFF. For the CDR3, the DNA is TGTGCCAGCAGCTCCTCCGAGACAGGGGTGGTTGAAGCTTTCTTT. This rearrangement joins TRBV7-9 to TRBJ1-1; TRBD1 matches 8 bases. CDR3 length: 15 residues. Germline-derived CDR1 and CDR2 are SEHNR and FQNEAQ (reference sequence). V shed 4 bases, J shed 7 bases, and the junction held 11 bases outside the gene matches.

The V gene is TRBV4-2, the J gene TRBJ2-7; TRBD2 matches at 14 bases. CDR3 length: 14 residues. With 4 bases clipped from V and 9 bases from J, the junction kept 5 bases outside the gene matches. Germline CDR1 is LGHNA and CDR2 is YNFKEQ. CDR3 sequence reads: CASSPGTSGSLQYF. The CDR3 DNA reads TGTGCCAGCAGCCCTGGGACTAGCGGGAGCCTGCAGTACTTC.

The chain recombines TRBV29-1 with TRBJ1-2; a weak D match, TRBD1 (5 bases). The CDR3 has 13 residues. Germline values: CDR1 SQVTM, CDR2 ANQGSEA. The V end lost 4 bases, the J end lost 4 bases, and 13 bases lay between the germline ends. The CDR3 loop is CSVAPGLSYGYTF. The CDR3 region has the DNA TGCAGCGTTGCCCCGGGACTGAGCTATGGCTACACCTTC.

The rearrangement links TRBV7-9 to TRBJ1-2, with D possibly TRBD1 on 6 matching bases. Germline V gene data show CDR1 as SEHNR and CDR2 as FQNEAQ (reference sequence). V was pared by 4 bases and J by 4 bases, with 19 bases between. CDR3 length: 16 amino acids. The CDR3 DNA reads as TGTGCCAGCAGCTCCGGGGCATCCGGAGGGGGCTATGGCTACACCTTC. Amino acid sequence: CASSSGASGGGYGYTF.

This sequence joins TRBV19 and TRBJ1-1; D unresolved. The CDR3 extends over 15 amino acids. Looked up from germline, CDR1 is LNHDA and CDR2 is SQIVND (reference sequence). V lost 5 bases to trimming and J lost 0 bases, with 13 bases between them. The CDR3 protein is CASSPGRQVNTEAFF. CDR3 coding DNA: TGTGCCAGTAGTCCCGGGCGCCAGGTGAACACTGAAGCTTTCTTT.

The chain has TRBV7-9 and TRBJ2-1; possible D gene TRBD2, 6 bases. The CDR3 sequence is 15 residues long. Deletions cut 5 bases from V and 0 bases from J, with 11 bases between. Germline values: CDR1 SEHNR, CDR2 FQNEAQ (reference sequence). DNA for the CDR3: TGTGCCAGCAGCCCCCGGGACTCCTCCTACAATGAGCAGTTCTTC. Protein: CASSPRDSSYNEQFF.